Included here is one TCR beta chain sequence, with context. Its antigen is undetermined. PCR used 60 Vbeta primers and 13 Jbeta primers. Clones were sequenced by immunoSEQ multiplex PCR, and TCRdb holds only the in-frame ones, with some missing. The sample carries approximately 83,000 clones, more than 70% recorded once. This sample is part of a study of cytomegalovirus exposure and HLA in healthy donors. For the study at large: There were roughly 110 million unique TCR beta sequences, drawn from approximately 180 million T cells, in an earlier analysis. Overall study findings and caveats: Earlier results showed most TCR beta V segments being productive about 90% or about 30% of the time. The classifier, whose performance was assessed in both the original and validation cohorts, reportedly diagnosed cytomegalovirus status with high specificity and sensitivity.

V shed 5 bases and J 6 bases; nucleotides not matched to a gene: 8. There are 14 residues in the CDR3. Germline V gives CDR1 SSHAT, CDR2 FNYEAQ (reference sequence). The origin of this receptor is a man between 18 and 35 years old in good health and CMV-seronegative. Sequencing was carried out using PBMCs. The rearrangement uses TRBV7-7 and TRBJ2-7, with 9 positions matching TRBD1. CDR3 DNA: TGTGCCAGCAGCCCTAGGACAGGGGCCCGCGAGCAGTACTTC. This gives the protein CASSPRTGAREQYF. The whole variable domain, filled in from reference TRBV7-7 and TRBJ2-7, reads GAGVSQSPRYKVTKRGQDVTLRCDPISSHATLYWYQQALGQGPEFLTYFNYEAQPDKSGLPSDRFSAERPEGSISTLTIQRTEQRDSAMYRCASSPRTGAREQYFGPGTRLTVT.